The clone carrying this T cell receptor (beta chain) was seen repeatedly, ten times or more. Antigen: not known. The CDR3 sequence is 13 residues long. Germline CDR1 reads SGHNT; CDR2 reads YYREEE (reference sequence). V dropped 3 bases and J dropped 5 bases, with 10 bases sitting between them. TCRdb recomputed calls from the RT-PCR reads with MiXCR, one row per CDR3 protein. Here the sample spans some 500,000 distinct CDR3 sequences, over 10% being singletons. This sample was taken from a study of response to subunit inactivated influenza vaccine. Study-wide findings and caveats: Authors proposed each seasonal influenza vaccination draws in few new T cells.

The V gene is TRBV5-4, the J gene TRBJ2-3; no firm D call. The TCR originated in a man aged 50-60 years who received an inactivated influenza vaccine. The specimen comprised PBMCs from blood, sampled roughly 47 days after vaccination. This CDR3 reads CASSSPAQDTQYF. CDR3 coding DNA: TGTGCCAGCAGCTCGCCCGCACAAGATACGCAGTATTTT.